This entry concerns a single TCR beta chain. Its antigen is currently unknown. CD4+ T cells from unexposed donors were obtained before the COVID-19 pandemic (2011-2018). The cells were cultured for 10 days before CD4+ T cells were isolated. Cultures received half-medium IL-2 refreshes on days 3 and 7. V lost 4 bases to trimming and J lost 8 bases; unmatched junction nucleotides: 13. Germline V gene lookup returns CDR1 SNHLY and CDR2 FYNNEI. This CDR3 has 15 residues. These data originate in a study of CD4 T cells in relation to SARS-CoV-2 and coronaviruses. Study summary: No peptide or an HIV-1 Nef peptide pool served as negative control. Crossreactive spike epitopes shared across donors were mapped to their HLA restriction. Study-wide findings and caveats: Monoreactive clones expanded significantly more to SARS-CoV-2 than crossreactive clones did.

Only in-frame clones appear in the TCRdb table, and some are missing; sequencing was by immunoSEQ multiplex PCR. This table holds 25,000 to 30,000 clones, around 79% found once. This clonotype originated in a human donor in good health. Source material: CD4+ T cells from PBMCs, cultured in vitro. The chain has TRBV2 and TRBJ2-7; 8 bases line up with TRBD2. CDR3: CASSVRGGNGDKQYF. The CDR3 nucleotides are TGTGCCAGCAGTGTTCGGGGGGGCAATGGAGACAAGCAGTACTTC.